This TCR beta chain was identified in a study of blood T cells in healthy people across ages. Notes on the study in general: Diversity estimated from one million T cells was considered an underestimate.

Regarding this clonotype: Its target is unknown.

Through a sample-barcoded 5' primer and a J-beta primer mix, a second PCR was run for roughly 7 to 12 cycles. A single record per CDR3 protein comes from TCRdb applying MiXCR to the 5' RACE reads. The sample lists 900,000 to 950,000 distinct CDR3 sequences, 25% to 35% seen once, with 10% to 13% in the top ten. This CDR3 is 16 amino acids long. V was cut by 3 bases and J by 0 bases, with 12 bases left in between. These data are also associated with another study on T cells of mothers and their children. From that study: RNA was extracted, and all of it went into cDNA synthesis at roughly 1.5 ug per 15 ul.

The clonotype comes from a woman between 35 and 50 years old in good health. The chain joins TRBV12-3 or TRBV12-4 to TRBJ1-3; D remains unclear. Sample: blood. CDR3 sequence reads: CASSFPPLSSGNTIYF. The CDR3 coding sequence is TGTGCCAGCAGTTTCCCACCACTGAGCTCTGGAAACACCATATATTTT.